This is a list of T cell receptor beta chains from one sample in a study of PD-1 blockade in classical Hodgkin lymphoma. Generated by immunoSEQ multiplex PCR, the TCRdb table keeps only in-frame clones and is missing some. The sample contains approximately 18,000 clones, approximately 76% of which appear only once. The sample consisted of peripheral blood mononuclear cells (PBMCs), taken before the fourth cycle of nivolumab. Receptors were obtained from a human donor with classical Hodgkin lymphoma. Both conserved end residues are part of each CDR3. The D gene is left open where the match is weak. Clone size is given for some rows only: seen once, a few or many times, or a class if the clone is expanded.

d_gene	abundance	j_gene	v_gene	CDR3nt	CDR3aa
TRBD2	-	TRBJ2-7	TRBV27	TGTGCCAGCAGTTCGAGCGGGAGGAGCGAGCAGTACTTC	CASSSSGRSEQYF
TRBD2	-	TRBJ2-7	TRBV19	TGTGCCAGTAGTACCCAAAGCGGGAGTAGCGAGCAGTACTTC	CASSTQSGSSEQYF
-	-	TRBJ2-3	TRBV4-1	TGCGCCAGCAGCCAAGGGAGAATAAACACAGATACGCAGTATTTT	CASSQGRINTDTQYF
-	-	TRBJ2-6	TRBV19	TGTGCCAGTAGTATCTATTCTGGGGCCAACGTCCTGACTTTC	CASSIYSGANVLTF
-	-	TRBJ1-2	TRBV30	TGTGCCTACAACCGGGACCCTAAGGCGGGCTACACCTTC	CAYNRDPKAGYTF
-	few	TRBJ1-4	TRBV4-1	TGCGCCAGCAGCCACCCGCACGGGAATGAAAAACTGTTTTTT	CASSHPHGNEKLFF
-	-	TRBJ2-7	TRBV6-6	TGTGCCAGCAGGCTAACCCAGTCTTTCTACGAGCAGTACTTC	CASRLTQSFYEQYF
-	-	TRBJ2-5	TRBV11-3	TGTGCCAGCAGCCCTAGAGGTTTGGGGAGGACCCAGTACTTC	CASSPRGLGRTQYF
-	-	TRBJ1-1	TRBV18	TGTGCCAGCTCACCAGGGGATAGAGAAGCTTTCTTT	CASSPGDREAFF
-	few	TRBJ2-1	TRBV19	TGTGCCAGTAGTAGAAACAATGAGCAGTTCTTC	CASSRNNEQFF